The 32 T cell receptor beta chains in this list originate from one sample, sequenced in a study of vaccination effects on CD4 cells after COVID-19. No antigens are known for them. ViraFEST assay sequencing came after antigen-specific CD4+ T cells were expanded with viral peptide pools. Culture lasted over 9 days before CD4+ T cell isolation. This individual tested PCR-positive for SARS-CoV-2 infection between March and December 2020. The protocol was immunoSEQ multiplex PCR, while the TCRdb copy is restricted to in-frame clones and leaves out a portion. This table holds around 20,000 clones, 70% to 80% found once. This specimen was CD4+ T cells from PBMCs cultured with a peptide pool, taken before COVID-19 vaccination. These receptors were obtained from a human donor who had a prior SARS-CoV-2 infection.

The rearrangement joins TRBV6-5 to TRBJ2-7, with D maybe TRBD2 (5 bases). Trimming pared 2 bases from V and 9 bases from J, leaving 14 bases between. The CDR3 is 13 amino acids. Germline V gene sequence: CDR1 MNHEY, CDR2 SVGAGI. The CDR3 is CASSYPGAAGQYF. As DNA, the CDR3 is TGTGCCAGCAGTTACCCGGGCGCTGCGGGGCAGTACTTC.

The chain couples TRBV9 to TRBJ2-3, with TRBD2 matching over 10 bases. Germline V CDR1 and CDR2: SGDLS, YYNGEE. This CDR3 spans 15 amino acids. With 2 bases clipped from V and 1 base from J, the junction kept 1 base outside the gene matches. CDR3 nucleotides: TGTGCCAGCAGCGTCACTAGCGGGGGCACAGATACGCAGTATTTT. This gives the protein CASSVTSGGTDTQYF.

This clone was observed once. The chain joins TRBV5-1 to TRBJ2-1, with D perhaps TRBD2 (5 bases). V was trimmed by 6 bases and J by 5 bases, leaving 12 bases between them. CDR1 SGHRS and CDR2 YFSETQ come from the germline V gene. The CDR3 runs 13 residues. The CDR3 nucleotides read TGCGCCAGCACCACGCTAGCAAACAATGAGCAGTTCTTC. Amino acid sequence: CASTTLANNEQFF.

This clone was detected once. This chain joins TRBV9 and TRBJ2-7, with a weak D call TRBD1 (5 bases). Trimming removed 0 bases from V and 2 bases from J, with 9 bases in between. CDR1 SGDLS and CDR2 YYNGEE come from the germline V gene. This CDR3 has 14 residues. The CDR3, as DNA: TGTGCCAGCAGCGTAGATGGGGCGACCTACGAGCAGTACTTC. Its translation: CASSVDGATYEQYF.

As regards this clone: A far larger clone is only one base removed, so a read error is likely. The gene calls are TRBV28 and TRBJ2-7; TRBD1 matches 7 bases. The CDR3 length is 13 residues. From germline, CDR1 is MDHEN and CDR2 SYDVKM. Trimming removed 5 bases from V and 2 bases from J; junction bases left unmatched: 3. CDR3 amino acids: CASSRDRTYEQYF. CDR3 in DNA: TGTGCCAGCAGTCGGGACAGAACCTACGAGCAGTACTTC.

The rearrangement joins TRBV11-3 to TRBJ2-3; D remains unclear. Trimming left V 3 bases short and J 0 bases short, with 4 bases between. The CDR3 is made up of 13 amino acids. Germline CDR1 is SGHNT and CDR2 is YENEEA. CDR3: CASSFDSTDTQYF. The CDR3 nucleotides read TGTGCCAGCAGCTTTGATAGCACAGATACGCAGTATTTT.

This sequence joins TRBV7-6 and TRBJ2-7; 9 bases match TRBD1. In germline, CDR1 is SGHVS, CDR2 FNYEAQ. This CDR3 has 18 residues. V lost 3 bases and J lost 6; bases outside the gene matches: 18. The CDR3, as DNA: TGTGCCAGCAGCTTGGGCCCGGGACAGGGTTTTATTCCCGCCGAGCAGTACTTC. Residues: CASSLGPGQGFIPAEQYF.

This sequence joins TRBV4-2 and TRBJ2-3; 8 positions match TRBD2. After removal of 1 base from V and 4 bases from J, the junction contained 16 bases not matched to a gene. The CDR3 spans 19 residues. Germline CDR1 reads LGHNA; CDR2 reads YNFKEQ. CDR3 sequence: CASSQGSFGRALDPDTQYF. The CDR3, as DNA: TGTGCCAGCAGCCAAGGTAGTTTCGGGAGGGCCTTGGATCCAGATACGCAGTATTTT.

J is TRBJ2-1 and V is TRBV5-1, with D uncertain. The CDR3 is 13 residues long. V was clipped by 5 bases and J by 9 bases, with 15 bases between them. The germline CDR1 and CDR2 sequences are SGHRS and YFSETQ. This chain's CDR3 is CASRDDTGGEQFF. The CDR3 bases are TGCGCCAGCAGGGATGATACCGGCGGTGAGCAGTTCTTC.

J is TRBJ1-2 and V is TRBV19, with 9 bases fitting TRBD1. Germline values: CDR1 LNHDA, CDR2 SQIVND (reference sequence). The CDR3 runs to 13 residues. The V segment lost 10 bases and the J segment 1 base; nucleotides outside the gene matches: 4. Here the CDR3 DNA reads TGTGCCACTTCGGGACAGGGTAACTATGGCTACACCTTC. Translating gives CATSGQGNYGYTF.

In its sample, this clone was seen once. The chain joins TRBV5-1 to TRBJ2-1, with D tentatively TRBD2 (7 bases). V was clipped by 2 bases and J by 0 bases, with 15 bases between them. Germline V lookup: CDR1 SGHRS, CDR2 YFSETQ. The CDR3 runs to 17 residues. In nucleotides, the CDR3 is TGCGCCAGCAGCTTTCAAGGGGGGGAGCGCTCCTACAATGAGCAGTTCTTC. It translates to CASSFQGGERSYNEQFF. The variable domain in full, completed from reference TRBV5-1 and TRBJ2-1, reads KAGVTQTPRYLIKTRGQQVTLSCSPISGHRSVSWYQQTPGQGLQFLFEYFSETQRNKGNFPGRFSGRQFSNSRSEMNVSTLELGDSALYLCASSFQGGERSYNEQFFGPGTRLTVL.

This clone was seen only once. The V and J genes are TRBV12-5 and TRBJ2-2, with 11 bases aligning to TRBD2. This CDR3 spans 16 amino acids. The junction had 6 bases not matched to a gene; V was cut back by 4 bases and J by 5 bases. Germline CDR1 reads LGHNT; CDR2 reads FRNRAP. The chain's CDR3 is CASGSRVAGGTGELFF. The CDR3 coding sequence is TGTGCTAGTGGTTCCCGGGTAGCGGGGGGGACCGGGGAGCTGTTTTTT.

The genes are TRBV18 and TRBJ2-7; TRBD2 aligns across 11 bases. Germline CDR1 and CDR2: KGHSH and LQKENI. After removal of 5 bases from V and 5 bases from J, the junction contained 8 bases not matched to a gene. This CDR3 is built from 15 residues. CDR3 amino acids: CASSTIAGGPHEQYF. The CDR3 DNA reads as TGTGCCAGCTCAACCATAGCGGGAGGGCCCCACGAGCAGTACTTC.

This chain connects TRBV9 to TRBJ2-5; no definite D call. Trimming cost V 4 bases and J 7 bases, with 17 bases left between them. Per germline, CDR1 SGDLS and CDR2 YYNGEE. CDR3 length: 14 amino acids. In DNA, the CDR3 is TGTGCCAGCAGCCCGGAGAGTTCTAGGGCGACCCAGTACTTC. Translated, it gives CASSPESSRATQYF.

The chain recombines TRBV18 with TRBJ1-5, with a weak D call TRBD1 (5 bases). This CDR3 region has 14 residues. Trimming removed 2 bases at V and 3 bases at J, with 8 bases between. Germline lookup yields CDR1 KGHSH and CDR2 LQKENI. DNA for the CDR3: TGTGCCAGCTCACCAGGGGCTTTCAATCAGCCCCAGCATTTT. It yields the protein CASSPGAFNQPQHF.

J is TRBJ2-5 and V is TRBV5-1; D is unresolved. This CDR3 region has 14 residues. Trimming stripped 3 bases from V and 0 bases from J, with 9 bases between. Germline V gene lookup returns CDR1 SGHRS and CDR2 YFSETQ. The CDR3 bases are TGCGCCAGCAGCTATAGAGTGTACCAAGAGACCCAGTACTTC. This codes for CASSYRVYQETQYF.

The CDR3 here is CASSLTLNSGNTIYF. For the CDR3, the DNA is TGCGCCAGCAGCTTGACTCTTAACTCTGGAAACACCATATATTTT. The gene calls are TRBV5-1 and TRBJ1-3; no reliable D call. V dropped 1 base and J dropped 0 bases, with 8 bases sitting between them. CDR3 size: 15 residues. Germline V lookup: CDR1 SGHRS, CDR2 YFSETQ.

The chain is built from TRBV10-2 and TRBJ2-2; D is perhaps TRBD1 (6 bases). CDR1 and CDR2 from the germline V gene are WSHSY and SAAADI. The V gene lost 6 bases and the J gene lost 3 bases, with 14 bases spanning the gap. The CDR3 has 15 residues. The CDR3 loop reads CASRTGQTDTGELFF. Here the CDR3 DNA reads TGCGCCAGCAGAACTGGACAGACGGACACCGGGGAGCTGTTTTTT.

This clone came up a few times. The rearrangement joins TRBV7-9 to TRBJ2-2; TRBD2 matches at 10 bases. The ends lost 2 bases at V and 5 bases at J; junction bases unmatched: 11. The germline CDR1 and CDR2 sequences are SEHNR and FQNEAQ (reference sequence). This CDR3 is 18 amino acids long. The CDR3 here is CASSLKVRLAGVTGELFF. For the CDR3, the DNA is TGTGCCAGCAGCTTAAAAGTACGGCTAGCGGGAGTGACCGGGGAGCTGTTTTTT.

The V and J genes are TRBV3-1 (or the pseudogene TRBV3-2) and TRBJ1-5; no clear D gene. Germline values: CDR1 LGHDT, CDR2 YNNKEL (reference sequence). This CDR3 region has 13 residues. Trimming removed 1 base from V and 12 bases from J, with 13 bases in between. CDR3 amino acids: CASSQVGASHQHF. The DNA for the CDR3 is TGTGCCAGCAGCCAAGTTGGAGCGAGCCACCAGCATTTT.

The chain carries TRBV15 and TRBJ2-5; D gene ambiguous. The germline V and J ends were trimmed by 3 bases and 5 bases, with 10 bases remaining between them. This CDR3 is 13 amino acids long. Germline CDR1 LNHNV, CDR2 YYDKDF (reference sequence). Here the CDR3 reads CATSSYPAETQYF. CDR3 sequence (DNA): TGTGCCACCAGCAGTTATCCGGCCGAGACCCAGTACTTC.

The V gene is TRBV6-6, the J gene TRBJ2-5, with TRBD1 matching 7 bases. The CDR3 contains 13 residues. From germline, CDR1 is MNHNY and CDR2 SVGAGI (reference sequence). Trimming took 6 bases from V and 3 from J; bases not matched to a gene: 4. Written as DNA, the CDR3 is TGTGCCAGCAGCCTTACAGGGGAAGAGACCCAGTACTTC. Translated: CASSLTGEETQYF.

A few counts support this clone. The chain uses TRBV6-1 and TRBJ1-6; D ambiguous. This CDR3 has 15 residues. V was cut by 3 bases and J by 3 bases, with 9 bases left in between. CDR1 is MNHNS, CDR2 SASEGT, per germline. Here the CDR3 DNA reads TGTGCCAGCAGTGACGCGGGCCTCTATAATTCACCCCTCCACTTT. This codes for CASSDAGLYNSPLHF.

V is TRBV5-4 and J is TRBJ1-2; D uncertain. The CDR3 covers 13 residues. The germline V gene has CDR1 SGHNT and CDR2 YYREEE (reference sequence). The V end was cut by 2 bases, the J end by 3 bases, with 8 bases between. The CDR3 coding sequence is TGTGCCAGCAGCTTCCAAAAAGACTATGGCTACACCTTC. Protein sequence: CASSFQKDYGYTF.

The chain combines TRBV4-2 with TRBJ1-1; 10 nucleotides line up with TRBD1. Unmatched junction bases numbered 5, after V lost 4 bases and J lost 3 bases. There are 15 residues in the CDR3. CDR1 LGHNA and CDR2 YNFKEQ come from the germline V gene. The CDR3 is CASSPRDRGDTEAFF. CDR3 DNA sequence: TGTGCCAGCAGCCCCCGGGACAGGGGCGACACTGAAGCTTTCTTT.

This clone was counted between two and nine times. CDR3 in DNA: TGTGCCAGCAGCTTGCAGGGCCAGCCCCAGCATTTT. Its protein product is CASSLQGQPQHF. This chain joins TRBV5-4 and TRBJ1-5; maybe TRBD1 (5 bases). This CDR3 comprises 12 residues. With 1 base removed from V and 7 bases from J, the gap between germline ends came to 6 bases. CDR1 SGHNT and CDR2 YYREEE come from the germline V gene (reference sequence).

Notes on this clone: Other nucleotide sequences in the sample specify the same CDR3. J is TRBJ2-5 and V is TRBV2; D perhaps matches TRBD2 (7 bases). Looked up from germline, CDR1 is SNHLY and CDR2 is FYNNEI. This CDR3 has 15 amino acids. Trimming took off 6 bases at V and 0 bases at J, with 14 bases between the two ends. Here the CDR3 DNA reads TGTGCCAGCAGGCGGGGGCAGGGGTACCAAGAGACCCAGTACTTC. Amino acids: CASRRGQGYQETQYF. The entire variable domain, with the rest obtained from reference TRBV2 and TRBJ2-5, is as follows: EPEVTQTPSHQVTQMGQEVILRCVPISNHLYFYWYRQILGQKVEFLVSFYNNEISEKSEIFDDQFSVERPDGSNFTLKIRSTKLEDSAMYFCASRRGQGYQETQYFGPGTRLLVL.

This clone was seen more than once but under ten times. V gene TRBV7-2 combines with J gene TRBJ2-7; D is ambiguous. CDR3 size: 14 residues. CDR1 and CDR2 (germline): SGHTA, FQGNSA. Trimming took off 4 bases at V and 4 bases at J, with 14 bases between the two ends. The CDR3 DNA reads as TGTGCCAGCAGCTCCCTGACGGCCGCGTACGAGCAGTACTTC. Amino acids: CASSSLTAAYEQYF.

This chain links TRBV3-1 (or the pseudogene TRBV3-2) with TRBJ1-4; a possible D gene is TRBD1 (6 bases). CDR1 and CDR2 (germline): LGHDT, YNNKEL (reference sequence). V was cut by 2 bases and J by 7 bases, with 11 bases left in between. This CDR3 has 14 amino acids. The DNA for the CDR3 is TGTGCCAGCAGCCAAAAGGGGGGTGGTGAAAAACTGTTTTTT. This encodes CASSQKGGGEKLFF.

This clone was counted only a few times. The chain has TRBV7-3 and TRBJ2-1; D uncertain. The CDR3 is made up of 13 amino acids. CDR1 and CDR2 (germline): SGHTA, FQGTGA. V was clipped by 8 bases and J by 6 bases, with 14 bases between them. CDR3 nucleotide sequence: TGTGCCAGCGGTTGGGTCGGGTCCAATGAGCAGTTCTTC. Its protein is CASGWVGSNEQFF.

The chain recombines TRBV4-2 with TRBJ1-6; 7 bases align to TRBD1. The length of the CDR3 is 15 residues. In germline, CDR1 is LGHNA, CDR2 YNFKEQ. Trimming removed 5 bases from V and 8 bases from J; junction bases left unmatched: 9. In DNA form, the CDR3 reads TGTGCCAGCAGCTACGACAGGGTTGTTTATTCACCCCTCCACTTT. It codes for CASSYDRVVYSPLHF.

The CDR3 nucleotides are TGTGCCAGCAGTTACGAGGCAGGGGGGCAGTTCTTC. It encodes CASSYEAGGQFF. The chain joins TRBV6-6 to TRBJ2-1; 7 nucleotides line up with TRBD1. CDR1 MNHNY and CDR2 SVGAGI come from the germline V gene (reference sequence). CDR3 length: 12 residues. After removal of 2 bases from V and 12 bases from J, the junction contained 4 bases not matched to a gene.